A selection of T cell receptor beta chains follows, all from one sample in a study of CD8+ T cells in alopecia areata. Assay: immunoSEQ multiplex PCR; the TCRdb copy retains only in-frame clones and omits some. The table includes nearly 200,000 clones, 55% to 70% detected once. The specimen was CD4+ T cells sorted from blood, collected at week 24, from a patient treated with tofacitinib. The source of these receptors is a human donor with alopecia areata. Both conserved end residues are part of each CDR3. A D gene is named only where the DNA matches it firmly. Not all rows give a size; the values are once, few, many and, for expanded clones, a class.

V gene: TRBV6-6
J gene: TRBJ2-1
D gene: NA
clone size: NA
CDR3 protein: CASSIGPPNGVEQFF

V gene: TRBV29-1
J gene: TRBJ1-2
D gene: NA
clone size: NA
CDR3 protein: CSVLGGPANYGYTF

V gene: TRBV28
J gene: TRBJ2-7
D gene: NA
clone size: NA
CDR3 protein: CASSLPGGGPGEQYF

V gene: TRBV4-2
J gene: TRBJ2-6
D gene: NA
clone size: once
CDR3 protein: CASSQDWDSGANVLTF

V gene: TRBV5-1
J gene: TRBJ2-5
D gene: NA
clone size: NA
CDR3 protein: CASSPDLAQETQYF

V gene: TRBV7-3
J gene: TRBJ2-7
D gene: NA
clone size: NA
CDR3 protein: CASSRGTGTDYEQYF

V gene: TRBV5-4
J gene: TRBJ2-5
D gene: NA
clone size: NA
CDR3 protein: CASSLAKLQETQYF

V gene: TRBV29-1
J gene: TRBJ1-1
D gene: NA
clone size: NA
CDR3 protein: CSASVGNTEAFF

V gene: TRBV28
J gene: TRBJ2-7
D gene: NA
clone size: NA
CDR3 protein: CASTFTRGNEQYF

V gene: TRBV7-3
J gene: TRBJ2-1
D gene: TRBD1
clone size: NA
CDR3 protein: CASSQRGGASYNEQFF

V gene: TRBV7-2
J gene: TRBJ2-7
D gene: NA
clone size: few
CDR3 protein: CASSLARQTIEQYF

V gene: TRBV20-1
J gene: TRBJ2-5
D gene: NA
clone size: NA
CDR3 protein: CSGGTQETQYF

V gene: TRBV27
J gene: TRBJ2-3
D gene: NA
clone size: NA
CDR3 protein: CASSLGGDADTQYF

V gene: TRBV30
J gene: TRBJ2-1
D gene: NA
clone size: NA
CDR3 protein: CAWGARPFF

V gene: TRBV25-1
J gene: TRBJ1-2
D gene: TRBD1
clone size: once
CDR3 protein: CASSRTGPSYGYTF

V gene: TRBV29-1
J gene: TRBJ2-1
D gene: NA
clone size: NA
CDR3 protein: CSVEGVSNEQFF

V gene: TRBV27
J gene: TRBJ1-1
D gene: NA
clone size: NA
CDR3 protein: CATLPGQNTEAFF

V gene: TRBV7-2
J gene: TRBJ2-3
D gene: NA
clone size: NA
CDR3 protein: CASSSNTDTQYF

V gene: TRBV29-1
J gene: TRBJ1-1
D gene: NA
clone size: NA
CDR3 protein: CSVEKGDTEAFF

V gene: TRBV19
J gene: TRBJ1-5
D gene: TRBD1
clone size: NA
CDR3 protein: CASSRQGDVDQPQHF

V gene: TRBV10-3
J gene: TRBJ1-2
D gene: TRBD1
clone size: NA
CDR3 protein: CAIRTGTNYGYTF

V gene: TRBV4-1
J gene: TRBJ2-5
D gene: TRBD2
clone size: NA
CDR3 protein: CASSRSLGAGGQETQYF

V gene: TRBV29-1
J gene: TRBJ2-3
D gene: NA
clone size: few
CDR3 protein: CSVVYWGSWGTDTQYF

V gene: TRBV27
J gene: TRBJ2-7
D gene: TRBD1
clone size: few
CDR3 protein: CASTRQGAYEQYF

V gene: TRBV7-3
J gene: TRBJ2-1
D gene: TRBD1
clone size: few
CDR3 protein: CASSLQGASGNEQFF

V gene: TRBV5-1
J gene: TRBJ2-5
D gene: NA
clone size: NA
CDR3 protein: CASSLVLAGETQYF

V gene: TRBV5-1
J gene: TRBJ2-7
D gene: TRBD2
clone size: NA
CDR3 protein: CASSLGTSPGYEQYF

V gene: TRBV9
J gene: TRBJ2-7
D gene: NA
clone size: once
CDR3 protein: CASSVASTNYEQYF

V gene: TRBV25-1
J gene: TRBJ1-6
D gene: NA
clone size: NA
CDR3 protein: CASSGNNSPLHF

V gene: TRBV7-8
J gene: TRBJ1-3
D gene: NA
clone size: few
CDR3 protein: CASSYTSGNTIYF

V gene: TRBV9
J gene: TRBJ2-7
D gene: TRBD2
clone size: NA
CDR3 protein: CASSTSGMALSYEQYF

V gene: TRBV6-1
J gene: TRBJ2-7
D gene: TRBD2
clone size: NA
CDR3 protein: CASTGTRFTYEQYF